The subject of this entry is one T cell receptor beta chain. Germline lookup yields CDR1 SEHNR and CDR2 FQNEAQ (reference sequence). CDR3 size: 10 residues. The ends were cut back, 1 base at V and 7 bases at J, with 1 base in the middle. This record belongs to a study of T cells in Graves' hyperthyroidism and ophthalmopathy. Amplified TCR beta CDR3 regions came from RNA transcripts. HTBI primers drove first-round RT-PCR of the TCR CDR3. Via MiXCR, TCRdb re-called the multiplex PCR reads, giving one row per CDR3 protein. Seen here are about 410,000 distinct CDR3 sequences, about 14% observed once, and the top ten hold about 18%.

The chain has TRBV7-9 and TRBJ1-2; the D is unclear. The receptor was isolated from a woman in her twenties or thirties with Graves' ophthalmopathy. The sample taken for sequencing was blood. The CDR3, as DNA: TGTGCCAGCAGCTTAGTTGGCTACACCTTC. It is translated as CASSLVGYTF.